The source of this T cell receptor beta chain is a study of vaccination effects on CD4 cells after COVID-19. Study conclusions and caveats: At late timepoints after vaccination, vaccine- and infection-induced clones shrank markedly.

Of note for this clone: Its antigen remains unknown.

Sequencing in the ViraFEST assay came after antigen-specific CD4+ T cells had been expanded with viral peptide pools, which were used to stimulate PBMC. After less than twelve days in culture, the CD4+ T cells were isolated. Vaccine recipients had no previous SARS-CoV-2 infection; their nucleocapsid antibodies were negative. Only in-frame clones appear in the TCRdb table, and some are missing; sequencing was by immunoSEQ multiplex PCR. Among 70,000 or so clones listed, around 81% were seen once. Germline V CDR1 and CDR2: SGHTA, FQGTGA. This CDR3 spans 13 amino acids. The V and J ends lost 5 bases and 4 bases respectively, with 9 bases between them.

The chain uses TRBV7-3 and TRBJ1-3, with D unclear. The sample here was CD4+ T cells from PBMCs cultured with SARS-CoV-2 spike peptides, taken before COVID-19 vaccination. The sequence was obtained from a human donor who received a COVID-19 vaccine. The CDR3 region is CASSLTEGNTIYF. The CDR3 DNA reads as TGTGCCAGCAGCCTCACTGAGGGAAACACCATATATTTT.